This T cell receptor (beta chain) was found in a study of OX40 agonist ivuxolimab in advanced cancers. The study, taken as a whole, reports: The study found that CD8+ T cells averaged more expanded clones than CD4+. Those patients achieving a partial response at 0.1-3.0 mg/kg showed among the lowest clonal expansion.

The assay was immunoSEQ multiplex PCR, and TCRdb's table has in-frame clones only and misses some. The profile shows tens of thousands of clones, about 88% of them singletons. Looked up from germline, CDR1 is MNHEY and CDR2 is SMNVEV (reference sequence). Between the trimmed V and J ends, which lost 8 bases and 0 bases, there was a span of 19 bases. The CDR3 extends over 16 amino acids. Comment on this clone: The antigen is not known.

The J gene is TRBJ1-2, the V gene TRBV27; D possibly corresponds to TRBD1 (6 bases). The receptor was isolated from an adult with an advanced solid tumor such as melanoma, head and neck, liver or kidney cancer. The material was CD4+ or CD8+ T cells sorted from blood, obtained in a trial of the OX40 agonist ivuxolimab. The CDR3 is CASGPLGGPSNYGYTF. The DNA for the CDR3 is TGTGCCAGCGGCCCCCTGGGGGGCCCCTCTAACTATGGCTACACCTTC.